This TCR beta chain was sequenced for a study of T-cell memory formation after mild COVID-19. This clonotype showed up just a few times. V was pared by 6 bases and J by 3 bases, with 27 bases between. Germline V gene data show CDR1 as DFQATT and CDR2 as SNEGSKA (reference sequence). CDR3 length: 18 residues. MiXCR, applied by TCRdb to the 5' RACE reads, yields one record per CDR3 protein. The table lists a few hundred thousand distinct CDR3 sequences, approximately 15% of them singletons, with 20% to 25% in the top ten. This chain joins TRBV20-1 and TRBJ2-1; maybe TRBD2 (5 bases). This TCR came from a man aged 18 to 29 who had mild COVID-19 (a few samples of this study predate the infection). Cell type and time point are not known. The sequenced sample consisted of PBMCs or a T cell subset sorted from them (not recorded which). The CDR3 sequence: CSAPRGRTNPGDYNEQFF. Written as DNA, the CDR3 is TGCAGTGCCCCCCGTGGTCGAACCAACCCCGGGGACTACAATGAGCAGTTCTTC.